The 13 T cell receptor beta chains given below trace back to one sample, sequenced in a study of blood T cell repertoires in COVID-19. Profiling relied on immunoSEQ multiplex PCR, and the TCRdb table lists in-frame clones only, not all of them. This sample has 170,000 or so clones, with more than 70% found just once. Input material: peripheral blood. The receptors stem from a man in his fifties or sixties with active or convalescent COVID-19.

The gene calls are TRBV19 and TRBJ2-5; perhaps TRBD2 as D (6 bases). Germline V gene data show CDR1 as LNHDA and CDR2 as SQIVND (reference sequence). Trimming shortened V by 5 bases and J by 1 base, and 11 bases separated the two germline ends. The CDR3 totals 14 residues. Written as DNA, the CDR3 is TGTGCCAGTAGTCCCGGACTAATCCAAGAGACCCAGTACTTC. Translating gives CASSPGLIQETQYF.

CDR3 nucleotide sequence: TGTGCCAGCAACCGAGGGGGGGCAGGTAGCCAAGAGACCCAGTACTTC. Translation gives CASNRGGAGSQETQYF. The chain couples TRBV2 to TRBJ2-5, with D possibly being TRBD2 (7 bases). Trimming pared 7 bases from V and 1 base from J, leaving 19 bases between. The CDR3 extends over 16 amino acids. CDR1 is SNHLY and CDR2 is FYNNEI in the germline V gene.

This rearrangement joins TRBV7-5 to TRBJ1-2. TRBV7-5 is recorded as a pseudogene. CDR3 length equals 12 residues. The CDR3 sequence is CAQPRAPVGYTF. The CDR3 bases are TGTGCCCAACCGAGGGCTCCTGTTGGCTACACCTTC.

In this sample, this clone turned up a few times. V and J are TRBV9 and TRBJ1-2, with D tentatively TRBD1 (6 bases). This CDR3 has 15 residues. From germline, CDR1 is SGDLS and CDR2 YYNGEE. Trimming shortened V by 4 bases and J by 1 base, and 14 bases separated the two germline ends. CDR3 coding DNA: TGTGCCAGCAGCCCGAAGGACAGCCTTAACTATGGCTACACCTTC. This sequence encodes CASSPKDSLNYGYTF.

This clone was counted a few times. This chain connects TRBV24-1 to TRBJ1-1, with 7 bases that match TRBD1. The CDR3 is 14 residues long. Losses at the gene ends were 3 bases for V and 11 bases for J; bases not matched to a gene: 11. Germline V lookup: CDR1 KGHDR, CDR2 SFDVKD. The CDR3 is CATSDPTFDRAAFF. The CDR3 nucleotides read TGTGCCACCAGTGATCCCACCTTCGACAGGGCTGCTTTCTTT.

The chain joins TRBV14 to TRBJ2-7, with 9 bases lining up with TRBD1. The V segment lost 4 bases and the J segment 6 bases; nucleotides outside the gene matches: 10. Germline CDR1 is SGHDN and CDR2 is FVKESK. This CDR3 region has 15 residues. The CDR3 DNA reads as TGTGCCAGCAGCCCCTTCGGGACAGGGTATTCCGAGCAGTACTTC. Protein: CASSPFGTGYSEQYF. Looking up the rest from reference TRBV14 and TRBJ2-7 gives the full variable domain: EAGVTQFPSHSVIEKGQTVTLRCDPISGHDNLYWYRRVMGKEIKFLLHFVKESKQDESGMPNNRFLAERTGGTYSTLKVQPAELEDSGVYFCASSPFGTGYSEQYFGPGTRLTVT.

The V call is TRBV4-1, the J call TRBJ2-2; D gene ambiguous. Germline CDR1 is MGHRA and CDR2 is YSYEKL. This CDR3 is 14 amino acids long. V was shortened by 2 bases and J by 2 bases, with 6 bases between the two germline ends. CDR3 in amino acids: CASSQTYNTGELFF. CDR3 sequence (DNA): TGCGCCAGCAGCCAAACTTACAACACCGGGGAGCTGTTTTTT.

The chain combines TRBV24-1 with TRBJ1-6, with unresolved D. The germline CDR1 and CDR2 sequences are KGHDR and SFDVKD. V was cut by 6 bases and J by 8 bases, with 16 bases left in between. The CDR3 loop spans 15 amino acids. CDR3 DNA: TGTGCCACCAGTTTCAACCTACAAGAGGATTCACCCCTCCACTTT. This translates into CATSFNLQEDSPLHF.

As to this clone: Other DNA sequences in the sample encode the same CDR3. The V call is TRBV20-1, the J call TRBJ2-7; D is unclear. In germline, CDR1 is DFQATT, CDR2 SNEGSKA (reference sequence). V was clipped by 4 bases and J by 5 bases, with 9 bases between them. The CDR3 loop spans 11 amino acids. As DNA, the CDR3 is TGCAGTGCTACGTCCGGTCACGAGCAGTACTTC. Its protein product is CSATSGHEQYF.

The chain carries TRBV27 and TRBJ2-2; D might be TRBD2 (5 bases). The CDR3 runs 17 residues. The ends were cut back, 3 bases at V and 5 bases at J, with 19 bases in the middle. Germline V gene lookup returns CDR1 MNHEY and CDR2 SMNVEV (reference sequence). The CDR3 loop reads CASSLSGESYLTGELFF. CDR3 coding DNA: TGTGCCAGCAGTTTGAGTGGGGAGTCATACTTGACCGGGGAGCTGTTTTTT.

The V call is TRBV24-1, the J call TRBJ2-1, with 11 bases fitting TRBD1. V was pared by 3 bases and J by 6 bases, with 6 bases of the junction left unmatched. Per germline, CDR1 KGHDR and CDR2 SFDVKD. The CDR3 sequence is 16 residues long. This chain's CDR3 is CATSDHEGTGGNEQFF. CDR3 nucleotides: TGTGCCACCAGTGATCATGAAGGGACAGGGGGCAATGAGCAGTTCTTC.

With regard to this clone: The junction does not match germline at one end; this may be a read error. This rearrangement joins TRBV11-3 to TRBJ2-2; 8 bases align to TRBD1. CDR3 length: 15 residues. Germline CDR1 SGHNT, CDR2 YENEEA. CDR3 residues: CASSLGQGNAGELFF. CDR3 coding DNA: TGTGCCAGCAGCTTAGGACAGGGGAACGCCGGGGAGCTGTTTTTT.

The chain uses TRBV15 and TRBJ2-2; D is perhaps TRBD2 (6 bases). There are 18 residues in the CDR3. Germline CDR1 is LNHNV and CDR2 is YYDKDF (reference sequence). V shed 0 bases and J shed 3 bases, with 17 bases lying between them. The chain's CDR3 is CATSRDLRRVGDTGELFF. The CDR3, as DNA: TGTGCCACCAGCAGAGATCTAAGGAGGGTAGGCGACACCGGGGAGCTGTTTTTT.